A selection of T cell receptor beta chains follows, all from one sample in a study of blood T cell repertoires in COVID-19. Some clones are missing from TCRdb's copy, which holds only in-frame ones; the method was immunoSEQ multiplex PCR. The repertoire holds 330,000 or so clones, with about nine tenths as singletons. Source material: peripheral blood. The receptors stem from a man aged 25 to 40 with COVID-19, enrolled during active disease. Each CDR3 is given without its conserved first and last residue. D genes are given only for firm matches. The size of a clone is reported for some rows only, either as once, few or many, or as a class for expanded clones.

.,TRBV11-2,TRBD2,ASSLDRIGGRAEYEQY
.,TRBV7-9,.,ASSPRRGTGELF
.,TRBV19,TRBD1,ASSTPGQGAYNSPLH
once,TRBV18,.,ASSIQEIYTDTQY
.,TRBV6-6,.,ASSPQGSSNQPQH
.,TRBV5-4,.,ASSLVAGDYNEQF
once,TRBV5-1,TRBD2,ASSSSPGGTGELF
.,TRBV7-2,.,ASSFGERYEQY
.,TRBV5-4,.,ASSFGSGADYGYT
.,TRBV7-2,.,ASSLGQALRETQY
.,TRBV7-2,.,ASSPGETQY
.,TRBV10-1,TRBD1,ASIPPGLQGETQY
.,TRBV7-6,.,ASSLTGSNQPQH
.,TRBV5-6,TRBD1,ASSPLPTGTGVSPLH
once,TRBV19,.,ASFGIAGLKF
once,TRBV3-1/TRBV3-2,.,ASRATGSSSYEQY
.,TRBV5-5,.,ASSLDSGALLTQY
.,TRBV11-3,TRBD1,ASSLVGQGQGPIEQY
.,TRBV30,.,AWEPGRNEQF
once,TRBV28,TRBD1,ASRYQTGAGELF
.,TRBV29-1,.,SVEQGETQY
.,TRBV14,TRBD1,ASSPTGGNTGELF
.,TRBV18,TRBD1,ASSPDRDVDTDTQY
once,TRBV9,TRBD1,ASSVGTGGNNEQF
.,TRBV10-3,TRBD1,AINPGQTNTGELF
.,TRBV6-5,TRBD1,ASSSITGETEAF
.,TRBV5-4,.,ASRLDSSSYNSPLH
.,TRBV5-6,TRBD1,ASSYPTGAAKLF
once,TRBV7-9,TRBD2,ASKIWRGASTDTQY
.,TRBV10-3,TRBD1,AISGTGNEQY
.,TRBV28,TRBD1,ASSLAGTGPLQAF
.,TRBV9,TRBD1,ASSVEGQGISGEKLF
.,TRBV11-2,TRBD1,ASSPRTGGTYGYT
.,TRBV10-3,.,AISVGVQETQY
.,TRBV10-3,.,AISVFTGSIDIQY
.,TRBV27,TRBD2,ASSSRGGSGETQY
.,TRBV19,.,ASSIKTPRGTGELF
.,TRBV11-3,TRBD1,ASSQTGTGQKETQY
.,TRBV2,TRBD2,ASRRGGDTDTQY